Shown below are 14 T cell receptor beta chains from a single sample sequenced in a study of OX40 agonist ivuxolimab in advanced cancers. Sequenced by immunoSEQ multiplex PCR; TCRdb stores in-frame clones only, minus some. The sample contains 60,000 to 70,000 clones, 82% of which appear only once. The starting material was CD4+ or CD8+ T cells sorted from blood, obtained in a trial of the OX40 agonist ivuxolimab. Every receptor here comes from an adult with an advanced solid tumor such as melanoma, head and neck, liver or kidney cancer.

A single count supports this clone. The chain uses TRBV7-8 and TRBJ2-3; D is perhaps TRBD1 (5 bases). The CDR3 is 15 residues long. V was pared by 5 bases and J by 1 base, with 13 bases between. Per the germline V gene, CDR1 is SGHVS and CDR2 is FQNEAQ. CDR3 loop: CASSRAGPGTDTQYF. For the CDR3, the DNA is TGTGCCAGCAGCCGGGCAGGGCCAGGCACAGATACGCAGTATTTT.

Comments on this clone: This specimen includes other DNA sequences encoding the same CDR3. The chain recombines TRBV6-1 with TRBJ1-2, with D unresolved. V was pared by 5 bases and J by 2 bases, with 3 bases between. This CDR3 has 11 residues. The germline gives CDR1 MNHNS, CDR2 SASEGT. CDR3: CASSTNYGYTF. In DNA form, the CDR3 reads TGTGCCAGCAGTACAAACTATGGCTACACCTTC.

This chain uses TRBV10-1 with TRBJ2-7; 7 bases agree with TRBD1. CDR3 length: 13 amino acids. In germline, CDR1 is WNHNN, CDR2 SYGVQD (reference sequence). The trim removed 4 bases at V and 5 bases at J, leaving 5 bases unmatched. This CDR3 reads CASSASDRDEQYV. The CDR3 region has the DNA TGCGCCAGCAGTGCGTCCGACAGGGACGAGCAGTACGTC.

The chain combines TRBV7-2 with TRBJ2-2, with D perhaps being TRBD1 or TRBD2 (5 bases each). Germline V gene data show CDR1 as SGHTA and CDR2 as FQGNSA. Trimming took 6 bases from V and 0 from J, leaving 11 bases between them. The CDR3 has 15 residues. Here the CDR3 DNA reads TGTGCCAGCAGTCTTAGGGACCCGAACACCGGGGAGCTGTTTTTT. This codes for CASSLRDPNTGELFF.

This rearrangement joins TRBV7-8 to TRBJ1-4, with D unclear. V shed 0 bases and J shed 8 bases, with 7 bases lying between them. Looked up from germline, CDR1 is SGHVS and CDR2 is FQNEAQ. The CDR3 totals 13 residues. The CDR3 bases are TGTGCCAGCAGCTTAGCGAACGTGGAAAAACTGTTTTTT. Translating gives CASSLANVEKLFF.

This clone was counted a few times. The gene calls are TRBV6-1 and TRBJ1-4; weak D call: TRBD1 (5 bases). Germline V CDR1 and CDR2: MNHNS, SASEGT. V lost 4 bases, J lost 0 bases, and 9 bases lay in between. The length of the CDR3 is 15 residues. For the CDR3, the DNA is TGTGCCAGCAGTGGAGGGGATGCAACTAATGAAAAACTGTTTTTT. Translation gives CASSGGDATNEKLFF.

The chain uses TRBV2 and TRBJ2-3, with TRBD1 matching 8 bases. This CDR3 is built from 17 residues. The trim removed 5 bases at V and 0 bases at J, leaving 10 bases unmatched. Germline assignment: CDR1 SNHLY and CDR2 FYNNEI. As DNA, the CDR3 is TGTGCCAGCAGTCCCCTGGGGGGACAGGAGAGCACAGATACGCAGTATTTT. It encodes CASSPLGGQESTDTQYF.

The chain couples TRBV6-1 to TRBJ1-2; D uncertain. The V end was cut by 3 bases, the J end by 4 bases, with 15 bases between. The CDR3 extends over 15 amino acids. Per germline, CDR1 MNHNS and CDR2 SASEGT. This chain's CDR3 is CASSEKVVLGYGYTF. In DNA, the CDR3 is TGTGCCAGCAGTGAGAAGGTTGTATTAGGCTATGGCTACACCTTC.

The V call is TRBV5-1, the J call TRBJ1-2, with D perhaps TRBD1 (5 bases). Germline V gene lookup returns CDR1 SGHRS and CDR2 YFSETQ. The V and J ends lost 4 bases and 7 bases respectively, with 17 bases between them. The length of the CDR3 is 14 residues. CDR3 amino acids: CASSLGAGGGGYTF. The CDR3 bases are TGCGCCAGCAGCCTTGGGGCTGGCGGGGGTGGCTACACCTTC.

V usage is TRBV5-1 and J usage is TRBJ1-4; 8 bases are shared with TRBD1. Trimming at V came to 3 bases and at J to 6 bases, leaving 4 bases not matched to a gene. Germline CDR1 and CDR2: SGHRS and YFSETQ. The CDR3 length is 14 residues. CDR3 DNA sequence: TGCGCCAGCAGCTCACAGGGGGGTGATGAAAAACTGTTTTTT. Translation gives CASSSQGGDEKLFF.

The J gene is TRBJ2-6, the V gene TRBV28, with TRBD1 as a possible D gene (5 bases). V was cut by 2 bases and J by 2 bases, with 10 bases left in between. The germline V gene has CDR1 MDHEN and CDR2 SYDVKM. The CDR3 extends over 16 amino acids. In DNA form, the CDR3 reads TGTGCCAGCAGTTTAGGGCAGGGCACTGGGGCCAACGTCCTGACTTTC. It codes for CASSLGQGTGANVLTF.

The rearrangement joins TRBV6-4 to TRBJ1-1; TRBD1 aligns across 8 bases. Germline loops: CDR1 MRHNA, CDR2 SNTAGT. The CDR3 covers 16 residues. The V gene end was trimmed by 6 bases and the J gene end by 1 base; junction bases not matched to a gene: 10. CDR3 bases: TGTGCCAGCAGCCGGACAGGGCGTGCCCCGAACACTGAAGCTTTCTTT. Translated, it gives CASSRTGRAPNTEAFF.

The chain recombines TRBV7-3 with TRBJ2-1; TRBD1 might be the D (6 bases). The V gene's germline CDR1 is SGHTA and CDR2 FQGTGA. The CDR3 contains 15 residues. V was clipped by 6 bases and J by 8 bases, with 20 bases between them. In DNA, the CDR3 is TGTGCCAGCAGTTCCCGCGGTGGACACAGGGATGAGCAGTTCTTC. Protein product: CASSSRGGHRDEQFF.

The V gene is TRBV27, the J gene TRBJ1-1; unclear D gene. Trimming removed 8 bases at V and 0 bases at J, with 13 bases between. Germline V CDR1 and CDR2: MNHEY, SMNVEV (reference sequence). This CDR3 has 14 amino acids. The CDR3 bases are TGTGCCAGCCGCACGAGGCAGGTGAACACTGAAGCTTTCTTT. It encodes CASRTRQVNTEAFF.